This TCR beta chain was sequenced for a study of lymphopenia after photon versus proton radiotherapy. Assay: immunoSEQ multiplex PCR; the TCRdb copy retains only in-frame clones and omits some. The sample lists about 18,000 clones; about 88% were seen once. The CDR3 contains 15 residues. With 4 bases removed from V and 3 bases from J, the gap between germline ends came to 10 bases. CDR1 and CDR2 (germline): MNHNS, SASEGT. Source: peripheral blood, taken from a patient treated with proton-based radiotherapy. This sequence originates from a man aged 65 to 85 with pancreatic cancer. The rearrangement uses TRBV6-1 and TRBJ2-6; weak D call: TRBD2 (6 bases). As DNA, the CDR3 is TGTGCCAGCAGTGTCGGGGGTTATGGGGCCAACGTCCTGACTTTC. As protein: CASSVGGYGANVLTF.